This T cell receptor beta chain originates from a study of T-cell memory formation after mild COVID-19. Study-wide results and caveats: Of the contracting clones, CD4+ ones lay mainly in CM and EM, and CD8+ ones in EMRA. From day 15 to 85, contracting clones were balanced between CD4 and CD8, whereas later expanders leaned toward CD4+.

The CDR3 runs to 15 residues. Germline lookup yields CDR1 MNHEY and CDR2 SVGAGI. The V end lost 0 bases, the J end lost 5 bases, and 13 bases lay between the germline ends. With regard to this clonotype: Its antigen is unknown.

5'RACE, which relied on constant-segment primers, yielded TCR alpha and TCR beta cDNA libraries carrying sample barcodes and UMIs. TCRdb recomputed calls from the 5' RACE reads with MiXCR, one row per CDR3 protein. The table includes about 620,000 distinct CDR3 sequences, around 17% detected once. V and J are TRBV6-5 and TRBJ1-1, with D possibly matching TRBD1 (6 bases). This clonotype was sampled from an adult woman who had mild COVID-19 (a few samples of this study predate the infection). Cell type and time point are not known. The specimen was PBMCs or a T cell subset sorted from them (not recorded which). The CDR3 loop reads CASSYSRQGWTEAFF. The CDR3 DNA follows: TGTGCCAGCAGTTACTCAAGGCAGGGGTGGACTGAAGCTTTCTTT.